This T cell receptor beta chain derives from a study of T cells in localized non-small cell lung cancer. Study-wide findings and caveats: A higher density of T cells in blood coincided with extended overall survival. Investigators sequenced only a single tumor region, leaving heterogeneity possible. Of the top 100 tumor clones, median around 60 were in adjacent lung, some 30 among its top 100.

The V end was cut by 2 bases, the J end by 1 base, with 9 bases between. The CDR3 loop spans 14 amino acids. Germline V gives CDR1 SGHDT, CDR2 YYEEEE. Assay used: immunoSEQ multiplex PCR; TCRdb lists only in-frame clones, some missing. The data contain 50,000 to 75,000 clones, approximately 90% of them singletons. To note about this clone: The target antigen is unknown.

The J gene is TRBJ2-5, the V gene TRBV5-6; D remains unclear. This clonotype was obtained from a man aged 35-75 years with stage I squamous cell lung carcinoma. The source was peripheral blood, collected before any cancer treatment. CDR3 loop: CASSLSWVQETQYF. The CDR3 nucleotides read TGTGCCAGCAGCTTAAGTTGGGTCCAAGAGACCCAGTACTTC.